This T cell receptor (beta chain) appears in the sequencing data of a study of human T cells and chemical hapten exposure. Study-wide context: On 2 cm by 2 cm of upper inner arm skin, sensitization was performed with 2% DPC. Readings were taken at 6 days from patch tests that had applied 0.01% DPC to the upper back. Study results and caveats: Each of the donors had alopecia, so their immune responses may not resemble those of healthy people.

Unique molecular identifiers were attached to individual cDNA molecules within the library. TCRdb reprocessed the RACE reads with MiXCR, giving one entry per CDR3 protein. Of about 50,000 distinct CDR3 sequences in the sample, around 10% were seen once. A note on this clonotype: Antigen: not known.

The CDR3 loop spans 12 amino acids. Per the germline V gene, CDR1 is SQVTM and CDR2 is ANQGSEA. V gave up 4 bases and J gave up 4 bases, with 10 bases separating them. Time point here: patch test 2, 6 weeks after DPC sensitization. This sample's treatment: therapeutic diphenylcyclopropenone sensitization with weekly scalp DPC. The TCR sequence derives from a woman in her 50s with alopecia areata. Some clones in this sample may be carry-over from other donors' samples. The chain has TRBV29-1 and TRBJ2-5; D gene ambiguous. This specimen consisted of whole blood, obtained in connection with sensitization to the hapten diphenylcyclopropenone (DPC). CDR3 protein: CSVVGLGETQYF. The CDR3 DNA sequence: TGCAGCGTTGTGGGCCTCGGAGAGACCCAGTACTTC.